Here is one TCR beta chain with its context. The antigen is undetermined. The data belong to a study of T-cell reconstitution after alpha-beta-depleted transplantation in children. Study-wide results and caveats: Two months or so post-transplant, alpha-beta T cells reportedly derived from several hundred expanded graft clones. Once a year had passed after transplant, T-cell counts and diversity came mostly from newly produced T cells.

It was with unique molecular identifiers that the TCRbeta library was prepared. TCRdb re-derived calls from the PCR reads in MiXCR, one entry per CDR3 protein. The sample has around 580,000 distinct CDR3 sequences; roughly a quarter are singletons. The source of this sequence is a boy under two years old with Wiskott-Aldrich syndrome, due to receive a stem cell transplant. This specimen was PBMCs, taken before TCRalphabeta/CD19-depleted stem cell transplant.

Here the CDR3 DNA reads TGTGCCAGCAGCCCCGCGCAGGGCAATCAGCCCCAGCATTTT. It is translated as CASSPAQGNQPQHF. The chain is built from TRBV3-1 and TRBJ1-5; D is ambiguous. The CDR3 loop spans 14 amino acids. V was shortened by 4 bases and J by 2 bases, with 9 bases between the two germline ends. From germline, CDR1 is LGHDT and CDR2 YNNKEL (reference sequence).